Below, one T cell receptor beta chain is given with its context. Its antigen is unidentified. The sample is drawn from a study of cytomegalovirus exposure and HLA in healthy donors. Findings and limits, study-wide: Common viral pathogens were later found to be apparently linked to several of the most significant clusters. Later work showed greater clonal expansion in HLA-associated TCR beta chains than in equally common others.

Healthy bone marrow donors made up the cohort. Though probably carrying unrecorded immune exposures, donors were nominally healthy at sampling. Primers included in the PCR were 60 Vbeta and 13 Jbeta primers. The table came from immunoSEQ multiplex PCR; TCRdb's copy has only in-frame clones and leaves some out. The sample totals 220,000 or so clones; its top ten clones hold about 1%. There are 16 residues in the CDR3. This clonotype was sampled from a girl aged 2 to 10 in good health and CMV-seropositive. This rearrangement joins TRBV21-1 to TRBJ1-1; the table's D call, TRBD1, was not checked against the DNA. TRBV21-1 is a recognized pseudogene. The sequencing input was PBMCs. Written as DNA, the CDR3 is TGTGCCAGCAGCACCATAACCGGGACAGGGCGAACTGAAGCTTTCTTT. The encoded protein is CASSTITGTGRTEAFF.